Given below is one TCR beta chain in context. The data were produced by immunoSEQ multiplex PCR, yet TCRdb's version contains in-frame clones alone and is incomplete. Here the sample spans under 850,000 clones, nearly 95% being singletons. This entry is derived from a study of shared clonotypes between healthy human individuals. Germline-derived CDR1 and CDR2 are SNHLY and FYNNEI. Trimming stripped 8 bases from V and 2 bases from J, with 12 bases between. The CDR3 runs 13 residues. CD45RO-negative CD8 cells positively selected for CCR7 made up the naive population, which excluded terminally differentiated effector memory CD45RA+ cells.

This chain uses TRBV2 with TRBJ2-5; no reliable D call. This TCR derives from a man younger than 45 in good health. The material sequenced was naive CD8+ T cells sorted from blood. The CDR3 reads CASLGGYQETQYF. In nucleotides, the CDR3 is TGTGCCAGCCTCGGTGGGTATCAAGAGACCCAGTACTTC.